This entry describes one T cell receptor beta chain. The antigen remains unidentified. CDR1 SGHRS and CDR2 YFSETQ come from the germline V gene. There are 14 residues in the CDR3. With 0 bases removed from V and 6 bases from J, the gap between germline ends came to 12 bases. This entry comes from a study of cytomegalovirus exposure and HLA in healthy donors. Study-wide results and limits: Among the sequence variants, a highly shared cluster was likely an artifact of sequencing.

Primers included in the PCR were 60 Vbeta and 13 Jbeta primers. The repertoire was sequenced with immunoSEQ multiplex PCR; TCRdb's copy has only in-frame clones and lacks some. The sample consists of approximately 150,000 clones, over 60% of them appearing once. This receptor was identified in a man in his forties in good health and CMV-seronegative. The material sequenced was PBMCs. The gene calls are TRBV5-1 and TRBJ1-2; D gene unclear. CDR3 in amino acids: CASSLVAEGDGYTF. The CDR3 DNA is TGCGCCAGCAGCTTGGTGGCCGAGGGCGATGGCTACACCTTC.